This paragraph reports one TCR beta chain. This record comes from a study of blood T cell repertoires in COVID-19. Across the whole study: Acute and convalescent COVID-19 specimens originated in the United States, Italy and Spain. T cells, B-cell-depleted T cells, or PBMCs provided the cDNA or gDNA that served as material.

While infection was still active, Seattle patients were enrolled and then followed longitudinally. As processed by the authors: Nucleated cell counts were estimated from reference gene primer amplification. Assay used: immunoSEQ multiplex PCR; TCRdb lists only in-frame clones, some missing. That table supplies the V and J calls and clone size; D and trimming were determined from the DNA. Of 250,000 to 300,000 clones in the sample, 85% to 90% were seen once. The CDR3 runs 12 residues. Trimming removed 8 bases at V and 4 bases at J, with 8 bases between. Germline CDR1 is MGHDK and CDR2 is SYGVNS. The clonotype comes from a woman aged 25 to 39 with COVID-19, enrolled during active disease. Sequenced sample: peripheral blood. The gene calls are TRBV25-1 and TRBJ2-2, with a possible D match to TRBD1 (5 bases). The DNA for the CDR3 is TGTGCCAGCGCAGGGCCCACCGGGGAGCTGTTTTTT. As protein: CASAGPTGELFF. The whole variable domain, filled in from reference TRBV25-1 and TRBJ2-2, reads EADIYQTPRYLVIGTGKKITLECSQTMGHDKMYWYQQDPGMELHLIHYSYGVNSTEKGDLSSESTVSRIRTEHFPLTLESARPSHTSQYLCASAGPTGELFFGEGSRLTVL.